A single sample gave rise to the 20 T cell receptor beta chains below, sequenced in a study of human T cells and chemical hapten exposure. Sample time point: healthy volunteer bleed at 6 weeks. Unfractionated whole blood yielded total RNA. TCRdb reanalysed the RACE reads using MiXCR and keeps one entry per CDR3 protein. The sample lists more than 75,000 distinct CDR3 sequences; under 10% were seen once. The sequenced material came from whole blood. These receptors were taken from a male donor in good health. Some clones in this sample may be carry-over from other donors' samples.

The rearrangement joins TRBV12-3 or TRBV12-4 to TRBJ1-2, with TRBD1 as a possible D gene (6 bases). This CDR3 spans 16 amino acids. V shed 1 base and J shed 4 bases, with 16 bases lying between them. The CDR3 DNA reads TGTGCCAGCAGTTTAGGAGGAAACAGGGAGGGCTATGGCTACACCTTC. Translated: CASSLGGNREGYGYTF.

This rearrangement joins TRBV11-2 to TRBJ2-5, with 12 bases matching TRBD1. The V segment lost 5 bases and the J segment 6 bases; nucleotides outside the gene matches: 7. The germline V gene has CDR1 SGHAT and CDR2 FQNNGV. The CDR3 is 15 amino acids. CDR3: CASSDGTGGVKTQYF. The DNA for the CDR3 is TGTGCCAGCAGCGATGGGACAGGGGGCGTGAAGACCCAGTACTTC.

This rearrangement joins TRBV6-2 or TRBV6-3 to TRBJ2-3; D uncertain. V was trimmed by 2 bases and J by 4 bases, leaving 7 bases between them. This CDR3 comprises 13 residues. CDR1 is MNHEY and CDR2 is SVGEGT in the germline V gene. For the CDR3, the DNA is TGTGCCAGCAGTTACAGGCAGCCAGATACGCAGTATTTT. Amino acid sequence: CASSYRQPDTQYF.

This chain uses TRBV5-6 with TRBJ1-5, with D unclear. The CDR3 extends over 17 amino acids. V shed 4 bases and J shed 0 bases, with 17 bases lying between them. Germline-derived CDR1 and CDR2 are SGHDT and YYEEEE. For the CDR3, the DNA is TGTGCCAGCAGCCGCCGGACCGGAGGCCATAGCAATCAGCCCCAGCATTTT. Translated, it gives CASSRRTGGHSNQPQHF. The full variable domain, completed using reference TRBV5-6 and TRBJ1-5, is DAGVTQSPTHLIKTRGQQVTLRCSPKSGHDTVSWYQQALGQGPQFIFQYYEEEERQRGNFPDRFSGHQFPNYSSELNVNALLLGDSALYLCASSRRTGGHSNQPQHFGDGTRLSIL.

Details on this clonotype: Compared with germline, one end of the junction differs, possibly owing to a read error. The rearrangement joins TRBV6-2 or TRBV6-3 to TRBJ2-3; D is unresolved. The germline V gene encodes CDR1 MNHEY and CDR2 SVGEGT. The CDR3 runs 13 residues. The CDR3 loop is CASTPDGTDTQYF. The DNA for the CDR3 is TGTGCCAGCACCCCAGACGGCACTGATACGCAGTATTTT.

This clonotype was counted only a few times. This rearrangement joins TRBV27 to TRBJ2-7, with 8 bases aligning to TRBD1. Germline V gives CDR1 MNHEY, CDR2 SMNVEV (reference sequence). The trim removed 3 bases at V and 1 base at J, leaving 2 bases unmatched. CDR3 length: 14 residues. CDR3 coding DNA: TGTGCCAGCAGTTTGGGGGACAGGTCCTACGAGCAGTACTTC. The encoded protein is CASSLGDRSYEQYF.

This clonotype was detected ten times or more. The chain joins TRBV6-5 to TRBJ2-3, with 11 bases identical to TRBD2. V lost 7 bases to trimming and J lost 3 bases; unmatched junction nucleotides: 6. This CDR3 contains 15 residues. From germline, CDR1 is MNHEY and CDR2 SVGAGI. CDR3 loop: CASTLLAGVTDTQYF. The CDR3 DNA follows: TGTGCCAGCACCTTACTAGCGGGAGTAACAGATACGCAGTATTTT.

This clonotype was seen a handful of times. The rearrangement links TRBV25-1 to TRBJ1-2; no clear D gene. Germline V CDR1 and CDR2: MGHDK, SYGVNS. There are 14 residues in the CDR3. Trimming cost V 6 bases and J 2 bases, with 13 bases left between them. In DNA form, the CDR3 reads TGTGCCAGCAGGACGGACGGGGAAAACTATGGCTACACCTTC. Translating it yields CASRTDGENYGYTF.

This chain links TRBV15 with TRBJ1-1; a weak D match, TRBD1 (6 bases). Per germline, CDR1 LNHNV and CDR2 YYDKDF (reference sequence). The CDR3 runs 14 residues. Trimming removed 2 bases from V and 5 bases from J, with 12 bases in between. The CDR3 protein is CATSRNLQGTEAFF. In DNA form, the CDR3 reads TGTGCCACCAGCAGAAATTTACAGGGAACTGAAGCTTTCTTT.

This clonotype came up a few times. This rearrangement joins TRBV5-1 to TRBJ2-2, with D unresolved. Trimming left V 1 base short and J 9 bases short, with 4 bases between. The CDR3 spans 11 residues. The germline gives CDR1 SGHRS, CDR2 YFSETQ. The CDR3 bases are TGCGCCAGCAGCTTGAATCGGGAGCTGTTTTTT. Translation gives CASSLNRELFF.

This chain joins TRBV29-1 and TRBJ2-2; 9 nucleotides agree with TRBD1. The CDR3 totals 12 residues. V was pared by 7 bases and J by 4 bases, with 1 base of the junction left unmatched. Per the germline V gene, CDR1 is SQVTM and CDR2 is ANQGSEA. CDR3 sequence reads: CSAGQGTGELFF. The CDR3 coding sequence is TGCAGCGCGGGACAGGGCACCGGGGAGCTGTTTTTT.

The chain links TRBV7-6 to TRBJ1-6; TRBD1 is a possible D gene (5 bases). Germline V gene data show CDR1 as SGHVS and CDR2 as FNYEAQ. The CDR3 is made up of 16 amino acids. V dropped 5 bases and J dropped 0 bases, with 11 bases sitting between them. In DNA, the CDR3 is TGTGCCAGCAGCCCTAGACAGAACTCCTATAATTCACCCCTCCACTTT. It specifies CASSPRQNSYNSPLHF.

This clonotype was found many times. The gene calls are TRBV14 and TRBJ2-1, with D possibly being TRBD2 (6 bases). This CDR3 has 16 amino acids. V was pared by 3 bases and J by 1 base, with 13 bases between. The germline CDR1 and CDR2 sequences are SGHDN and FVKESK. CDR3 bases: TGTGCCAGCAGCCATTATTCGGGGGAATCCTACAATGAGCAGTTCTTC. It translates to CASSHYSGESYNEQFF.

V gene TRBV20-1 combines with J gene TRBJ2-7; D not certain. From germline, CDR1 is DFQATT and CDR2 SNEGSKA (reference sequence). The V gene lost 0 bases and the J gene lost 3 bases, with 15 bases spanning the gap. This CDR3 is 15 amino acids long. This CDR3 is CSARDPDGFYYEQYF. Written as DNA, the CDR3 is TGCAGTGCTAGAGATCCGGACGGTTTCTACTACGAGCAGTACTTC.

This clonotype was counted many times. The gene calls are TRBV2 and TRBJ2-1; D might be TRBD1 or TRBD2, each matching 5 bases. Deletions cut 7 bases from V and 5 bases from J, with 18 bases between. The CDR3 length is 15 residues. Germline V lookup: CDR1 SNHLY, CDR2 FYNNEI. CDR3 region: CASTVRGAGHNEQFF. The CDR3 region has the DNA TGTGCCAGCACAGTCCGAGGGGCTGGCCACAATGAGCAGTTCTTC.

V usage is TRBV30 and J usage is TRBJ2-5, with D uncertain. Deletions cut 7 bases from V and 0 bases from J, with 12 bases between. Per the germline V gene, CDR1 is GTSNPN and CDR2 is SVGIG (reference sequence). The CDR3 runs to 13 residues. Here the CDR3 reads CASKTGYQETQYF. CDR3 nucleotides: TGTGCCTCCAAGACTGGATACCAAGAGACCCAGTACTTC.

This clonotype was seen a few times. J is TRBJ2-5 and V is TRBV12-3 or TRBV12-4, with 8 nucleotides matching TRBD2. Trimming removed 6 bases from V and 4 bases from J; junction bases left unmatched: 10. This CDR3 is 15 amino acids long. This CDR3 reads CASRRSGMVGETQYF. CDR3 DNA: TGTGCCAGCAGACGTAGCGGGATGGTCGGAGAGACCCAGTACTTC.

In this sample, this clonotype turned up many times. This chain uses TRBV7-9 with TRBJ2-2, with D possibly TRBD2 on 6 matching bases. Trimming took off 6 bases at V and 0 bases at J, with 8 bases between the two ends. The CDR3 totals 14 residues. CDR1 SEHNR and CDR2 FQNEAQ come from the germline V gene (reference sequence). CDR3 region: CASRLAPNTGELFF. The CDR3 bases are TGTGCCAGCAGACTAGCACCGAACACCGGGGAGCTGTTTTTT.

This chain links TRBV28 with TRBJ2-7; 11 bases are a match to TRBD2. The CDR3 covers 16 residues. The germline gives CDR1 MDHEN, CDR2 SYDVKM. V shed 3 bases, J shed 0 bases, and the junction held 4 bases outside the gene matches. CDR3 nucleotide sequence: TGTGCCAGCAGTTTCTCGACTAGCGGGGTCTCCTACGAGCAGTACTTC. It is translated as CASSFSTSGVSYEQYF.

The sample holds a few counts of this clonotype. The chain couples TRBV10-3 to TRBJ1-5, with 7 bases matching TRBD1. This CDR3 contains 12 residues. Germline V gene sequence: CDR1 ENHRY, CDR2 SYGVKD. The CDR3 region has the DNA TGTGCGGGAGGGACAGCAAATCAGCCCCAGCATTTT. It translates to CAGGTANQPQHF.